This T cell receptor (beta chain) was retrieved from a study of regulatory T cells in long-lasting Graves disease. Study-level background: Persistent Graves' disease required over 5 years of antithyroid drugs and positive TSH receptor antibodies.

J lost 0 bases, V lost 5 bases, and 15 bases had no gene match. Per the germline V gene, CDR1 is ENHRY and CDR2 is SYGVKD. The CDR3 contains 20 residues. Overall study results and limits: Lower TCR diversity was seen in persistent Graves' patients than in newly diagnosed ones. Preferential use of TRBV28, TRBJ1-2 and TRBJ2-5 was seen in persistent disease.

Arm-PCR with iRepertoire HTBI primers amplified the CDR3 regions for these TCR beta libraries. TCRdb ran MiXCR on the multiplex PCR reads and lists one entry per CDR3 protein. The table includes approximately 360,000 distinct CDR3 sequences, approximately 23% detected once. This clonotype turned up a few times. Its antigen remains unknown. Time point defined: persistent/refractory GD, antithyroid drugs over 5 years with positive TRAb. PBMCs were the source of the RNA used for TCR sequencing. A blood draw put about 9 milliliters of peripheral blood into EDTA tubes. The receptor's source is a woman aged 40 to 50 with Graves disease. V and J are TRBV10-3 and TRBJ2-1; 11 bases map to TRBD2. The sequenced sample was peripheral blood mononuclear cells (PBMCs), obtained when the disease was refractory, from a patient treated with antithyroid drugs. This CDR3 is CAISNLGGTSGPSSYNEQFF. The CDR3 nucleotides read TGTGCCATCAGTAACCTTGGTGGGACTAGCGGCCCCAGCTCCTACAATGAGCAGTTCTTC.